This TCR beta chain appears in the sequencing data of a study of cytomegalovirus exposure and HLA in healthy donors. The donors belonged to the roughly 130-subject validation cohort, separate from the approximately 670-subject first cohort. The table came from immunoSEQ multiplex PCR; TCRdb's copy has only in-frame clones and leaves some out. The sample has under 100,000 clones; approximately 96% are singletons. This CDR3 comprises 15 residues. Germline lookup yields CDR1 SGHRS and CDR2 YFSETQ. V shed 4 bases and J 6 bases; nucleotides not matched to a gene: 8. The TCR was taken from a man between 18 and 29 years old in good health and CMV-seronegative. The material sequenced was PBMCs. V and J are TRBV5-1 and TRBJ1-5; the match to TRBD1 covers 9 bases. The CDR3 nucleotides are TGCGCCAGCAGCCCGGGACAGGGCGCGATTCAGCCCCAGCATTTT. It yields the protein CASSPGQGAIQPQHF.